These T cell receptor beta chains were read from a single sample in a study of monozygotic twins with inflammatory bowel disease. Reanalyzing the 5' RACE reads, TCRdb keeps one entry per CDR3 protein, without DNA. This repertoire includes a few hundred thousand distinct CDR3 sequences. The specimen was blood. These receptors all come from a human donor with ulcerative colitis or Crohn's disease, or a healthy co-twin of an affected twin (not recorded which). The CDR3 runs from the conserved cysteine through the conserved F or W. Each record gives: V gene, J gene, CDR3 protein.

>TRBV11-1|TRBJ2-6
CASTVKTGTTSSGANVLTF
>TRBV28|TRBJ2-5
CASSLQRQGGETQYF
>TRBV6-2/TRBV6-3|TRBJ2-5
CASSDRDRALQETQYF
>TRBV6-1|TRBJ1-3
CASSRRQGTSGNTIYF
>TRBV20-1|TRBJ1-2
CSARRGSYGYTF
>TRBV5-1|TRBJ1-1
CACSLYGTVNTEAFF
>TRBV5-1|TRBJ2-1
CATTREGPYNEQFF
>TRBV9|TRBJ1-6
CASSGSGQTNSPLHF
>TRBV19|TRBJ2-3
CASGLPGVTSGRDTQYF
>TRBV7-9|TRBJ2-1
CASSRDGWIDNEQFF
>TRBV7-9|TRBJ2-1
CASSSTGTVSNNEQFF
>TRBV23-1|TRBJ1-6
CASSQFPGTGGYSPLHF
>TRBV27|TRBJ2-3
CASSFRMTSGGARTDTQYF
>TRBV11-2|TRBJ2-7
CASSLEGVGIYEQYF
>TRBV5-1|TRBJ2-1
CASSPEHTSYNEQFF
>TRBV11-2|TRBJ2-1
CASSYRRLAGAEIRSYNEQFF
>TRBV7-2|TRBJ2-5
CASSLFVTQYF
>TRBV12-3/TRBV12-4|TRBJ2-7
CASSLHRVEEQYF
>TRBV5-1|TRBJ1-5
CASSLTWGGNQPQHF
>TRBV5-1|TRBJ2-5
CASSGGGLETQYF
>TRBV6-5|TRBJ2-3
CASSYSILAGVSTDTQYF
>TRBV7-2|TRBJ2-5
CASSLRLAGIQETQYF
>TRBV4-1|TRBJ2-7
CASSQEVAYEQYF
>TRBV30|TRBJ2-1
CAWRDSSYNEQFF